This T cell receptor (beta chain) was captured in a study of blood T cell repertoires in COVID-19. Trimming left V 3 bases short and J 3 bases short, with 12 bases between. The length of the CDR3 is 16 residues. Per the germline V gene, CDR1 is MNHEY and CDR2 is SMNVEV (reference sequence). The table came from immunoSEQ multiplex PCR; TCRdb's copy has only in-frame clones and leaves some out. This table holds around 260,000 clones, 75% to 90% found once. The TCR originated in a woman in her 70s with COVID-19, enrolled during active disease. Sequenced material: peripheral blood. The rearrangement links TRBV27 to TRBJ1-6; TRBD1 is a possible D gene (6 bases). CDR3 DNA sequence: TGTGCCAGCAGTTTGACGTGGGGGCACTATAATTCACCCCTCCACTTT. It specifies CASSLTWGHYNSPLHF.